This TCR beta chain was sequenced for a study of PD-L1 blockade in urothelial cancer. Data came from immunoSEQ multiplex PCR; TCRdb stores just in-frame clones and leaves some out. The sample shows about 82,000 clones, 87% of them seen only once. Germline V gene data show CDR1 as GTSNPN and CDR2 as SVGIG (reference sequence). V lost 6 bases, J lost 4 bases, and 10 bases stayed unmatched. This CDR3 is 14 amino acids long. This TCR came from a woman in her 70s with urothelial cancer. The chain uses TRBV30 and TRBJ2-7, with 9 bases matching TRBD1. Sequencing used PBMCs, obtained around atezolizumab (anti-PD-L1) treatment. CDR3 protein: CACGGRTGVYEQYF. In nucleotides, the CDR3 is TGTGCCTGCGGGGGCCGGACAGGGGTTTACGAGCAGTACTTC.